This passage covers 4 T cell receptor beta chains from one sample sequenced in a study of blood T cell repertoires in COVID-19. Sequenced by immunoSEQ multiplex PCR; TCRdb stores in-frame clones only, minus some. The sample carries 250,000 to 350,000 clones, 88% recorded once. Material for sequencing was PBMCs or T cells enriched from blood (not recorded which). These receptors all come from a woman between 50 and 59 years old who had recovered from COVID-19.

This chain uses TRBV6-5 with TRBJ2-7; D unclear. The V and J ends lost 6 bases and 4 bases respectively, with 13 bases between them. CDR3 length: 13 residues. Germline V CDR1 and CDR2: MNHEY, SVGAGI. The CDR3 region is CASSRFSQYEQYF. Written as DNA, the CDR3 is TGTGCCAGCAGCCGTTTTTCGCAGTACGAGCAGTACTTC.

The chain recombines TRBV2 with TRBJ2-5, with D perhaps matching TRBD1 (5 bases). CDR3 length: 12 residues. Looked up from germline, CDR1 is SNHLY and CDR2 is FYNNEI. Trimming took off 10 bases at V and 5 bases at J, with 14 bases between the two ends. CDR3 in amino acids: CATSQVWETQYF. CDR3 sequence (DNA): TGTGCCACCTCACAGGTCTGGGAGACCCAGTACTTC.

The gene calls are TRBV3-1 (or the pseudogene TRBV3-2) and TRBJ1-4, with a possible D match to TRBD1 (6 bases). With 4 bases removed from V and 5 bases from J, the gap between germline ends came to 11 bases. Germline assignment: CDR1 LGHDT and CDR2 YNNKEL (reference sequence). The CDR3 has 14 amino acids. CDR3 sequence (DNA): TGTGCCAGCAGCCTTCGGACAGAAAATGAAAAACTGTTTTTT. Translating it yields CASSLRTENEKLFF.

The chain recombines TRBV5-5 with TRBJ2-2; 12 nucleotides agree with TRBD2. V lost 7 bases, J lost 7 bases, and 8 bases stayed unmatched. This CDR3 spans 15 amino acids. The germline V gene has CDR1 SGHKS and CDR2 YYEKEE (reference sequence). Written as DNA, the CDR3 is TGTGCCAGCTCTCGACTAGCGGGAGTAATCGGGGAGCTGTTTTTT. It translates to CASSRLAGVIGELFF. Full variable domain (missing parts from reference TRBV5-5 and TRBJ2-2): DAGVTQSPTHLIKTRGQQVTLRCSPISGHKSVSWYQQVLGQGPQFIFQYYEKEERGRGNFPDRFSARQFPNYSSELNVNALLLGDSALYLCASSRLAGVIGELFFGEGSRLTVL.